A single sample gave rise to the 3 T cell receptor beta chains below, sequenced in a study of T cell responses to AZD1222 COVID-19 vaccine. This table comes from immunoSEQ multiplex PCR, and its TCRdb copy is limited to in-frame clones, with some not included. This table has 65,000 to 85,000 clones, over 70% appearing once. The sequenced sample was peripheral blood, obtained 28 days after the second AZD1222 dose. These receptors originate from an adult who received the AZD1222 COVID-19 vaccine.

With respect to this clone: Other DNA sequences within the sample encode an identical CDR3. The chain recombines TRBV19 with TRBJ2-2, with a tentative D call TRBD2 (6 bases). The CDR3 sequence is 15 residues long. Germline V gives CDR1 LNHDA, CDR2 SQIVND (reference sequence). V lost 5 bases and J lost 5, with 15 bases in between. The DNA for the CDR3 is TGTGCCAGTAGTCGGGGGAGAGGGCGGACCGGGGAGCTGTTTTTT. It codes for CASSRGRGRTGELFF.

This chain joins TRBV6-5 and TRBJ2-5; D tentatively fits TRBD1 or TRBD2 (5 bases each). Germline loops: CDR1 MNHEY, CDR2 SVGAGI. The V and J ends lost 0 bases and 5 bases respectively, with 16 bases between them. The CDR3 covers 16 residues. The CDR3 reads CASSYSNSRGAETQYF. For the CDR3, the DNA is TGTGCCAGCAGTTACTCGAATAGTAGGGGAGCGGAGACCCAGTACTTC.

The gene calls are TRBV5-6 and TRBJ1-2, with D hard to call. Germline-derived CDR1 and CDR2 are SGHDT and YYEEEE. V gave up 0 bases and J gave up 4 bases, with 13 bases separating them. CDR3 size: 15 residues. In DNA, the CDR3 is TGTGCCAGCAGCTTGGGAAGGTCAGATAGCTATGGCTACACCTTC. The encoded protein is CASSLGRSDSYGYTF.